A single T cell receptor (beta chain) is shown here with its context. There are a few counts of this clonotype. Its recognized antigen is unknown. No per-base quality is available; no much larger clone lies one base away. This entry belongs to a study of vaccination and CD4 T cells after COVID-19 (dated by TCRdb to about 2022). Broadly, across the study: The convalescent cohort included six males and four females, with two Hispanic individuals, seven Caucasians, two Asians and one multiracial person. In under 13 COVID-19 convalescent patients and a few infection-naive healthy vaccine recipients, researchers compared the spike-specific CD4+ TCR repertoire from before mRNA vaccination with the repertoire from after. Each participant got two doses of either the Pfizer-BioNTech BNT162b2 vaccine (n=8) or the Moderna mRNA-1273 vaccine (n=2). Memory CD4+ T cell crossreactivity between SARS-CoV-2 and common cold coronavirus spike proteins was assessed at the TCR clonotype level in an earlier paper using these donors. As controls, cultures received a CEFX viral epitope pool (the positive control), an HIV-1 Nef peptide pool (the negative control), or no peptide at all. For stimulating the cultures, overlapping spike peptide pools were used, derived from SARS-CoV-2 as well as from the common cold coronaviruses HCoV-NL63, HCoV-OC43 and HCoV-229E. Post-vaccine blood samples were collected a median of about 69 days after the second vaccine dose, ranging from about 13 to 250 days. Post-COVID blood samples from convalescent patients were collected a median of roughly 100 days after diagnosis, with a range of about 30 to 170 days. The paper as a whole reports these results and caveats: The median count of SARS-CoV-2-reactive clonotypes went up from about 23 after infection to roughly 38 after vaccination, although the change was not significant. Relatively few convalescent patients were included in the study, and early timepoints after natural infection were not analyzed. Nearly all vaccine-specific clones in convalescent patients (304 of 307) were mono-reactive for SARS-CoV-2 spike rather than cross-reactive with common cold coronaviruses. In convalescent patients, a median around 89% of post-vaccine SARS-CoV-2-reactive clones were detected only after vaccination, suggesting vaccine-specific priming.

The library was made by PCR. At the Johns Hopkins FTIC core, DNA from the cultured CD4+ T cells underwent TCR sequencing with the Oncomine TCR Beta short-read assay. The QIAamp micro DNA kit was used to extract genomic DNA from the cultured CD4+ T cells. The Oncomine TCR Beta libraries from cultured CD4+ T cells were pooled using unique dual indexes and then sequenced on an Illumina iSeq 100. The published analysis was carried out like this. Non-productive sequences were removed, and CDR3s that did not start with C, did not end with F or W, or were shorter than 7 amino acids were discarded. The MANAFEST web application identified antigen-specific clonotypes by comparing peptide-stimulated wells against reference wells and other culture wells. To be called positive, a clone needed an FDR below 0.05, an odds ratio above 5, and a productive frequency above 0.1% in at least two of three replicate wells. A clonotype counted as cross-reactive if it showed significant expansion both in the SARS-CoV-2 spike wells and in at least one common cold coronavirus spike condition. Using R version 3.6.1, CDR3 homology was evaluated through Levenshtein distances (stringdist) along with unrooted phylogenetic trees (ape). The public sequencing data were trimmed at Q25 with fastp and processed into clonotypes with MiXCR by TCRdb, which kept only in-frame beta chains. A single entry per CDR3 protein holds the most common genes and DNA from its merged rows. These V and J calls are TCRdb output, not the study's own analysis. This sample gives 11,000 or so distinct CDR3 sequences in total; almost 40% of them show up just once. The ten largest make up about 22% of the sample.

Counted from cysteine to phenylalanine, this CDR3 has 13 amino acids. The kept DNA is CDR3 alone, 39 bases in frame from the first base. According to the germline V gene, CDR1 reads KGHDR and CDR2 reads SFDVKD. At the junction V is shortened by 5 bases and J by 5 bases, with 9 bases in between. The intended sense of this specimen's treatment or condition label: approximately nine-day PBMC culture with coronavirus spike peptide pools or control peptides (ViraFEST assay). CD4+ T cells from unexposed donors were collected before the COVID-19 pandemic (2011-2018). The ViraFEST assay, used in the study, expanded antigen-specific T cells with peptide pools and then identified the expanded clonotypes through TCR sequencing. Approximately 2.1 million PBMCs per well were cultured in IMDM with approximately 5.2% human AB serum and about 9.7 IU/ml IL-2, plus 10 ug/ml peptide pools. On days 3 and 7, half of the culture medium was replaced with fresh IL-2-containing medium. Once the cells had been in culture for less than 12 days, the EasySep CD4+ T cell isolation kit was used to isolate CD4+ T cells by negative selection. Unexposed donor CD4+ T cells were tested for reactivity to SARS-CoV-2 S and N and four common cold coronavirus spike pools, as cell number allowed. Ficoll-Paque Plus gradient centrifugation was used to isolate PBMCs from whole blood, and the isolated PBMCs were then either used fresh or cryopreserved at -140C. Each culture condition was generally run in triplicate wells. The leukapheresis product used for the unexposed donors was purchased from a commercial source.

The rearrangement joined TRBV24-1 to TRBJ2-1; TRBD1 might be the D gene, on 5 matching bases. This TCR derives from a human donor in good health. The sample comprised CD4+ T cells from blood, cultured in vitro. This receptor carries the CDR3 CATSGVRDNEQFF. The DNA sequence is as follows: TGTGCCACCAGTGGGGTCAGGGACAATGAGCAGTTCTTC.